The rows below give T cell receptor beta chains drawn from one sample of a study of T cells after yellow fever vaccination. MiXCR, run by TCRdb on the 5' RACE reads, gives a single entry per CDR3 protein. The table records tens of thousands of distinct CDR3 sequences, about 7.7% of them present only once. Material: CD8+ T cells sorted from PBMCs, obtained on the day of the yellow fever booster vaccination. The receptors here all came from a man aged 30 to 45 who received the YFV17D yellow fever vaccine. Both conserved end residues are part of each CDR3. Fields, in order: V gene, CDR3 protein.

TRBV29-1 | CSVEEGEQWDRSGPDTQYF
TRBV7-9 | CASTSGVGEQYF
TRBV5-5 | CASSSPGTGIHEQYF
TRBV10-1 | CASSDGRGDLGDEQFF
TRBV20-1 | CSANTELAGYEQYF
TRBV29-1 | CSVEGTGRQETQYF
TRBV28 | CASSSSVLEAGWNEQFF
TRBV9 | CASSASPGTQYF
TRBV20-1 | CSAREASYTDTQYF
TRBV20-1 | CSAPADTGELFF
TRBV11-2 | CASSVGQSYEQYF
TRBV6-6 | CAVTGTSTDTQYF
TRBV27 | CASGSIQRADTQYF
TRBV6-1 | CASSPGITQETQYF
TRBV6-2/TRBV6-3 | CASSYTDLPYEQYF
TRBV13 | CASSLGGGGTGELFF
TRBV4-2 | CASSQSGGGLDIQYF
TRBV28 | CASSSPGLAGTYEQYF
TRBV5-1 | CASSSSRENPYNEQFF
TRBV9 | CASSVGGSANYGYTF